This record concerns one T cell receptor (beta chain) sequence. The cDNA was synthesized by 5'RACE incorporating 10-nucleotide random UMIs. Every sequencing run returned over 170 million TCR-beta sequences, which were derived from 15-18 subjects. TCRdb reprocessed the 5' RACE reads with MiXCR, giving one entry per CDR3 protein. This sample has tens of thousands of distinct CDR3 sequences; more than 15% occur once, and the top ten carry 15%. These data belong to a study of neurological immune-mediated disorders. Unsorted libraries were generated from 2 million PBMCs held at -80 degrees C. V lost 7 bases and J lost 4, with 18 bases in between. CDR1 is GTSNPN and CDR2 is SVGIG in the germline V gene (reference sequence). The CDR3 is made up of 14 amino acids.

The origin of this receptor is a middle-aged woman in good health. The chain is built from TRBV30 and TRBJ2-3; D tentatively fits TRBD1 or TRBD2 (5 bases each). The source material was PBMCs. The CDR3 spells CASTPGIGADTQYF. CDR3 DNA: TGTGCCTCCACCCCAGGGATCGGGGCAGATACGCAGTATTTT.